The 10 T cell receptor beta chains reported below all come from one sample, sequenced in a study of T cell responses to AZD1222 COVID-19 vaccine. Sequencing used immunoSEQ multiplex PCR; TCRdb keeps in-frame clones, though not all of them. The sample shows approximately 180,000 clones, around 90% of them seen only once. Specimen: peripheral blood, collected on day 0 of AZD1222 vaccination. The receptors originated from an adult in good health.

This chain joins TRBV7-9 and TRBJ1-2; no definite D call. Trimming removed 3 bases at V and 4 bases at J, with 15 bases between. The CDR3 is 15 residues long. The germline CDR1 and CDR2 sequences are SEHNR and FQNEAQ (reference sequence). CDR3 amino acids: CASSLVGSYLYGYTF. The CDR3 DNA is TGTGCCAGCAGCTTGGTAGGGAGCTACCTCTATGGCTACACCTTC.

This clone was seen just once. The V call is TRBV2, the J call TRBJ1-3; D unclear. This CDR3 contains 15 residues. Looked up from germline, CDR1 is SNHLY and CDR2 is FYNNEI. The V gene lost 5 bases and the J gene lost 0 bases, with 11 bases spanning the gap. Here the CDR3 reads CASSSNSLSGNTIYF. The CDR3 region has the DNA TGTGCCAGCAGTTCGAACAGCCTCTCTGGAAACACCATATATTTT.

This clone was observed a single time. The chain joins TRBV5-6 to TRBJ1-1; D is unresolved. V lost 0 bases and J 7 bases, leaving 10 bases between the germline ends. Germline V lookup: CDR1 SGHDT, CDR2 YYEEEE. The CDR3 runs to 13 residues. The CDR3: CASSLALVDEAFF. The CDR3 bases are TGTGCCAGCAGCTTGGCCCTTGTGGATGAAGCTTTCTTT.

On this clone: This same CDR3 is encoded by further DNA sequences in the sample. This chain connects TRBV7-8 to TRBJ1-5; D ambiguous. Trimming cost V 1 base and J 0 bases, with 10 bases left between them. Looked up from germline, CDR1 is SGHVS and CDR2 is FQNEAQ. The CDR3 runs to 16 residues. CDR3 residues: CASSLEGQYSNQPQHF. In DNA form, the CDR3 reads TGTGCCAGCAGCTTAGAAGGCCAGTATAGCAATCAGCCCCAGCATTTT.

The chain carries TRBV28 and TRBJ2-1; 8 bases align to TRBD2. Germline loops: CDR1 MDHEN, CDR2 SYDVKM. The V gene end was trimmed by 1 base and the J gene end by 3 bases; junction bases not matched to a gene: 5. This CDR3 region has 16 residues. The CDR3 bases are TGTGCCAGCAGTTTATTAGCTAGCGGGCACTACAATGAGCAGTTCTTC. Protein sequence: CASSLLASGHYNEQFF.

V and J are TRBV5-1 and TRBJ1-3; 10 bases map to TRBD1. Germline CDR1 reads SGHRS; CDR2 reads YFSETQ. The CDR3 is made up of 17 amino acids. V gave up 3 bases and J gave up 0 bases; unmatched junction bases: 6. DNA of the CDR3: TGCGCCAGCAGCTCGACAGGGGGCGAGCACTCTGGAAACACCATATATTTT. Its protein product is CASSSTGGEHSGNTIYF.

The chain recombines TRBV15 with TRBJ1-2; possible D gene TRBD1, 6 bases. The germline V and J ends were trimmed by 5 bases and 8 bases, with 18 bases remaining between them. The CDR3 spans 14 residues. The V gene's germline CDR1 is LNHNV and CDR2 YYDKDF (reference sequence). As DNA, the CDR3 is TGTGCCACCAGCGCTAGAGGGGGGATTGAAGGCTACACCTTC. Protein sequence: CATSARGGIEGYTF.

The gene calls are TRBV15 and TRBJ1-2; D is possibly TRBD1 (6 bases). Trimming took 0 bases from V and 3 from J, leaving 14 bases between them. Germline assignment: CDR1 LNHNV and CDR2 YYDKDF (reference sequence). The CDR3 sequence is 16 residues long. CDR3 residues: CATSRDLWGQDYGYTF. The CDR3 region has the DNA TGTGCCACCAGCAGAGATCTGTGGGGGCAAGACTATGGCTACACCTTC.

The rearrangement links TRBV3-1 (or the pseudogene TRBV3-2) to TRBJ1-2; 7 bases match TRBD1. From germline, CDR1 is LGHDT and CDR2 YNNKEL (reference sequence). The CDR3 totals 15 residues. V lost 4 bases and J lost 4; bases outside the gene matches: 9. CDR3 DNA sequence: TGTGCCAGCAGCCCCGACAGGGTATGGTCCTATGGCTACACCTTC. Its translation is CASSPDRVWSYGYTF.

This clone came up a few times. The chain recombines TRBV7-3 with TRBJ1-1, with TRBD1 as a possible D gene (5 bases). Trimming removed 1 base at V and 6 bases at J, with 12 bases between. CDR1 and CDR2 (germline): SGHTA, FQGTGA. The CDR3 has 14 residues. As DNA, the CDR3 is TGTGCCAGCAGCTTAAAGGTGGGGCTCCCTGAAGCTTTCTTT. The encoded protein is CASSLKVGLPEAFF.